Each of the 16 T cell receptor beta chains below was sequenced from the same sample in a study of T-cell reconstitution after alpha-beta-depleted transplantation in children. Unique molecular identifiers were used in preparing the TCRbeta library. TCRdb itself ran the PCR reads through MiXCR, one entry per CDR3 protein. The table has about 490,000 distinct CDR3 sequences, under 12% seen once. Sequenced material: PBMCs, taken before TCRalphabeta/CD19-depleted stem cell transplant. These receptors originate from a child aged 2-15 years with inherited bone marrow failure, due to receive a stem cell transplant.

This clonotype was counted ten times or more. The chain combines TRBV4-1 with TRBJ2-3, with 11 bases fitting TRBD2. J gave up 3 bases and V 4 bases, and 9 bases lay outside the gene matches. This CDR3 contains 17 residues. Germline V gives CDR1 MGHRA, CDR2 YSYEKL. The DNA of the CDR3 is TGCGCCAGCAGCCTAACCCCGACTAGCGGGAATACAGATACGCAGTATTTT. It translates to CASSLTPTSGNTDTQYF.

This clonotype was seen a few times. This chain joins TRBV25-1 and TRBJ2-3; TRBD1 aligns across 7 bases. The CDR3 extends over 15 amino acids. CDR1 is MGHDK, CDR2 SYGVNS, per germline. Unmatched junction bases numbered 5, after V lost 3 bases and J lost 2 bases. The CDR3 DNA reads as TGTGCCAGCAGTGACTTCGGACAGGCCACAGATACGCAGTATTTT. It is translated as CASSDFGQATDTQYF.

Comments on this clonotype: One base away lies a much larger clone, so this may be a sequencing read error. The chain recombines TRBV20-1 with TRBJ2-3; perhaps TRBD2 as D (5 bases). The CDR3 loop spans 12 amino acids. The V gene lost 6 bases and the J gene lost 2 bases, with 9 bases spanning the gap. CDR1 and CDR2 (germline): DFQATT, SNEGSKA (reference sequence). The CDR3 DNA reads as TGCAGTGCCCCGGGGAACACAGATACGCAGTATTTT. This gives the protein CSAPGNTDTQYF.

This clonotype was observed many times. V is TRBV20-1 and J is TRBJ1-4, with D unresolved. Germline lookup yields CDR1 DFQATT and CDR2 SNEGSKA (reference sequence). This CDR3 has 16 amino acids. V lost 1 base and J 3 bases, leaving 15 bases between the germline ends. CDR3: CSARVLASGANEKLFF. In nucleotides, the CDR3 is TGCAGTGCTAGAGTACTAGCATCGGGAGCTAATGAAAAACTGTTTTTT.

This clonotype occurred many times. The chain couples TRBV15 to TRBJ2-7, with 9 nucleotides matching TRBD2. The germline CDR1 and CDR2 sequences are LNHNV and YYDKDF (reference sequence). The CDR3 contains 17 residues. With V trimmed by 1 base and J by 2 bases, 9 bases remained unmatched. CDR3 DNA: TGTGCCACCAGCAGAGGACTCTCTAGACTAGCGGCCTACGAGCAGTACTTC. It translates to CATSRGLSRLAAYEQYF.

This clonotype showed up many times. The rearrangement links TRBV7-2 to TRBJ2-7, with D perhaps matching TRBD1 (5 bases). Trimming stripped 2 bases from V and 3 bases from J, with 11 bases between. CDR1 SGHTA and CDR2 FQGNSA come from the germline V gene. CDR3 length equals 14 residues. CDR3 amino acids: CASSLKQADYEQYF. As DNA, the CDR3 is TGTGCCAGCAGCTTAAAACAGGCGGACTACGAGCAGTACTTC.

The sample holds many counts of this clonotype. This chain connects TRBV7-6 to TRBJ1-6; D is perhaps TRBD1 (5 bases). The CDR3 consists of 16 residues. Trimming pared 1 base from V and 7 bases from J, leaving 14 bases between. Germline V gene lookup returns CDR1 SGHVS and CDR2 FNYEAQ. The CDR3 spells CASSLDPAGLNSPLHF. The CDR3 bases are TGTGCCAGCAGCTTAGACCCCGCAGGGTTAAATTCACCCCTCCACTTT.

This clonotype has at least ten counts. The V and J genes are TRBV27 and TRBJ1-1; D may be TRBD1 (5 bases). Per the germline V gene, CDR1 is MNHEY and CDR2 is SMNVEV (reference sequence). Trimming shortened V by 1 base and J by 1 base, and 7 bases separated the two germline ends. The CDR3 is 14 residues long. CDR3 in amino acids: CASSLLGGNTEAFF. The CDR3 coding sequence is TGTGCCAGCAGTTTATTGGGGGGGAACACTGAAGCTTTCTTT.

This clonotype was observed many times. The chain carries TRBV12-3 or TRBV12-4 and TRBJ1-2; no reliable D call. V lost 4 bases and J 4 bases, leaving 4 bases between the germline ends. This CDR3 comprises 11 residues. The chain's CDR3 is CASSYGYGYTF. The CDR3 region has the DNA TGTGCCAGCAGTTACGGCTATGGCTACACCTTC.

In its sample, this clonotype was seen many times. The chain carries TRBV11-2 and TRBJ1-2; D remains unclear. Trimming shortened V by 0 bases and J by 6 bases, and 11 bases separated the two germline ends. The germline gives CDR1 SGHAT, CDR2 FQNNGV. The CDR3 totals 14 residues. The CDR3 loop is CASSLDGLGDGYTF. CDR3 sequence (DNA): TGTGCCAGCAGCTTAGACGGATTGGGTGATGGCTACACCTTC.

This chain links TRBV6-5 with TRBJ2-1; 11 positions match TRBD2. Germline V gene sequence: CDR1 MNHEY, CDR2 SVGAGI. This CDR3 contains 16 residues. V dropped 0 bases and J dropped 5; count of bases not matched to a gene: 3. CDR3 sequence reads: CASSYSGTSGNNEQFF. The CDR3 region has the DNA TGTGCCAGCAGTTACTCAGGGACTAGCGGAAACAATGAGCAGTTCTTC.

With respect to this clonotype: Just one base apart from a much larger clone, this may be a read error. CDR3 nucleotides: TGTGCCAGCAGCGGACAGCGGAATGTAAAACTGTTTTTT. It yields the protein CASSGQRNVKLFF. V is TRBV6-2 or TRBV6-3 and J is TRBJ1-4, with D tentatively TRBD1 (6 bases). The CDR3 totals 13 residues. The germline gives CDR1 MNHEY, CDR2 SVGEGT.

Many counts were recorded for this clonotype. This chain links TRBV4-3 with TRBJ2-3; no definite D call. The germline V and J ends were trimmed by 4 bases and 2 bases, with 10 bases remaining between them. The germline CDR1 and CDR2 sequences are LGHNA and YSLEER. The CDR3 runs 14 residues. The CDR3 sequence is CASSLDPLTDTQYF. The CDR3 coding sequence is TGCGCCAGCAGCCTCGACCCACTCACAGATACGCAGTATTTT.

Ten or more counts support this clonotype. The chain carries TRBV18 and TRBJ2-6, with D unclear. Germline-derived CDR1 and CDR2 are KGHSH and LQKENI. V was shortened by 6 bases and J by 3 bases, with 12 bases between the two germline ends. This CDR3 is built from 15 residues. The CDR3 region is CASSPQSGGANVLTF. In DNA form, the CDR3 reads TGTGCCAGCTCCCCGCAGTCTGGTGGGGCCAACGTCCTGACTTTC.

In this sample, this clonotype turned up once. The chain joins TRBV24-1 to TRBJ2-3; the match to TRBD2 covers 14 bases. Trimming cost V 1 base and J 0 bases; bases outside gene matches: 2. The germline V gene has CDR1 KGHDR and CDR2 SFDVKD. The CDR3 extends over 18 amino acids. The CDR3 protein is CATSDFGTSGGSTDTQYF. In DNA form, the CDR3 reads TGTGCCACCAGTGATTTTGGGACTAGCGGGGGCAGCACAGATACGCAGTATTTT.

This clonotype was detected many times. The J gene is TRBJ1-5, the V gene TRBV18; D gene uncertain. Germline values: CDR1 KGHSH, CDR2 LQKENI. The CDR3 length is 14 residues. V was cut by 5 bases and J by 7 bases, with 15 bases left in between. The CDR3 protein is CASSARITGQPQHF. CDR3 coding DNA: TGTGCCAGCTCAGCCAGAATCACGGGACAGCCCCAGCATTTT.